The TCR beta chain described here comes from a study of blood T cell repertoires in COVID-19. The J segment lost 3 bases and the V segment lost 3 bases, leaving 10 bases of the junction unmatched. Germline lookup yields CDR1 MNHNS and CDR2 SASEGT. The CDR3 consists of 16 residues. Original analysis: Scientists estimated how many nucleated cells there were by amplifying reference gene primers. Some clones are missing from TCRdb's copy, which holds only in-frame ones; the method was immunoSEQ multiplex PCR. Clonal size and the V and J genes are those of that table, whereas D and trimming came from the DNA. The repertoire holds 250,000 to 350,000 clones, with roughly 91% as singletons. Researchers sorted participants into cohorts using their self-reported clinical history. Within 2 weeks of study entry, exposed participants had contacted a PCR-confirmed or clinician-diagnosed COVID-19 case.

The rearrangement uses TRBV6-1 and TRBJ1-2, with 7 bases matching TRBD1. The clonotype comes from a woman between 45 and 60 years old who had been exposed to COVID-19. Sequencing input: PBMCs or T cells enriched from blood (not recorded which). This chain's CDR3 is CASSDGLGQPDYGYTF. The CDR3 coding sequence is TGTGCCAGCAGTGATGGGCTGGGACAGCCCGACTATGGCTACACCTTC.